Described below is a single TCR beta chain sequence and its context. Its antigen is unknown. Base qualities are not provided; no much larger clone lies one nucleotide away. Separate from the approximately 670-subject first cohort, the validation cohort of 95 to 150 subjects was the group to which the donors belonged. As encoded in the germline V gene, CDR1 is MGHRA while CDR2 is YSYEKL. A distance of 13 bases separates the germline ends of V and J, which lose 0 bases and 1 base respectively. The CDR3 sequence holds 17 residues, the cysteine and phenylalanine included. Only the CDR3 region is kept as DNA, spanning 51 bases read in frame from base 1. The library came from the immunoSEQ multiplex PCR assay. On the study's bioinformatics: A statistical classification framework was developed to diagnose cytomegalovirus status using the catalog of TCR beta chain sequences. Drawn from immuneACCESS, this table holds only the in-frame rearrangements with V and J called that TCRdb kept. Clones are partly lost; checked studies trace under half to an unresolved V gene and leave the rest unexplained. Clone size and V and J calls were adopted from that table, with D and trimming inferred from the DNA. The sample profile shows over 200,000 clones; 80% to 90% of them were found once. Of the sample, 1.5% to 2.5% falls within the top ten clones.

This sample stems from a study of cytomegalovirus exposure and HLA in healthy donors (TCRdb year 2017). As for the study more broadly: According to a later analysis, one platform produced both the 100 to 150 validation repertoires and the 720 or so repertoires of the first cohort. The study aimed to test whether cataloging public T cell receptors could reveal signatures of past pathogen exposure. Besides the first cohort of 500 to 700 subjects, a separate validation cohort made up of 120 different subjects was used. The study combined high-throughput TCR immunosequencing, statistical association of individual TCRs with disease status, and machine learning to predict cytomegalovirus infection status. The research as a whole found: A later analysis found that TCRs clustered in the first cohort also tended to co-occur in the approximately 120 validation repertoires, with approximately 93% of cluster scores above 0. A few of the identified cytomegalovirus-associated TCR beta chains were confirmed in vitro to be specific for cytomegalovirus antigens. The study gave a list of more than 150 TCR beta chains associated with cytomegalovirus. The authors suggested that the approach could potentially be generalized to other disease states and immunological phenotypes. A later analysis had no HLA typing for the validation cohort, so co-occurrence there was scored across all 110 or so repertoires. The classifier was reported to diagnose cytomegalovirus status with high specificity and sensitivity in both the original and validation cohorts. While some public TCRs were present in many individuals, most TCR sequences turned up only very rarely across donors.

Material: PBMCs. The rearrangement combines TRBV4-1 with TRBJ1-5; 5 matching bases give a weak D call of TRBD1. The sequence was collected from a woman aged 18-29 years in good health and CMV-seropositive. CDR3 reads: CASSQEGGGVSNQPQHF. The DNA sequence is as follows: TGCGCCAGCAGCCAAGAAGGAGGAGGGGTGAGCAATCAGCCCCAGCATTTT.